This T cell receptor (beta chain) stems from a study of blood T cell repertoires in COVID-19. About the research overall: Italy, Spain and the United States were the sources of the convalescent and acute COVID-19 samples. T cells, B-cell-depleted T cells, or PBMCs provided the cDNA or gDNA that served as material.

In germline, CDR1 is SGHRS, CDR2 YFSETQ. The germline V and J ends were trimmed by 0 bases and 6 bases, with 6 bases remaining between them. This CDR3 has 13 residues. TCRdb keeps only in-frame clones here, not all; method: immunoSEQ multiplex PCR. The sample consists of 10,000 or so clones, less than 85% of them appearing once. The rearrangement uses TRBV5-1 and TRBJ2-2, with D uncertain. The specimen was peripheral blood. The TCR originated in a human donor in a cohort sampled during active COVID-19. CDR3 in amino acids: CASSLVVAGELFF. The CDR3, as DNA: TGCGCCAGCAGCTTGGTAGTGGCCGGGGAGCTGTTTTTT.